This note documents a single T cell receptor beta chain sequence. The TCR beta library used iRepertoire HTBI primers with Arm-PCR amplification of CDR3. TCRdb redid the calling of the multiplex PCR reads with MiXCR, one entry per CDR3 protein. Of about 360,000 distinct CDR3 sequences in the sample, 15% to 20% are singletons; the top ten hold 20% to 25%. This sample stems from a study of regulatory T cells in long-lasting Graves disease. Specified time point: newly diagnosed GD, antithyroid drugs for less than 3 months. RNA from PBMCs was the source of the TCR library. The collection involved drawing roughly 9.1 milliliters of peripheral blood into EDTA tubes. The CDR3 spans 15 residues. CDR1 and CDR2 from the germline V gene are SEHNR and FQNEAQ (reference sequence). V lost 5 bases, J lost 2 bases, and 5 bases stayed unmatched. The sample also formed part of further work on T cells in Graves' hyperthyroidism and ophthalmopathy. That work contributes: Among the patients, aged 18 to 65, hyperthyroidism was newly diagnosed and had lasted under 2 months. First-round RT-PCR targeting the TCR CDR3 was performed with the HTBI primer set. Ophthalmopathy was identified by the model a median around 5.9 months ahead of onset.

The sample was peripheral blood mononuclear cells (PBMCs), taken at new diagnosis, from a patient treated with antithyroid drugs. The receptor's source is a young woman with Graves disease. The chain links TRBV7-9 to TRBJ2-3; 9 bases map to TRBD1. CDR3 protein: CASSQQGAITDTQYF. The CDR3 DNA reads TGTGCCAGCAGCCAACAGGGGGCGATCACAGATACGCAGTATTTT.